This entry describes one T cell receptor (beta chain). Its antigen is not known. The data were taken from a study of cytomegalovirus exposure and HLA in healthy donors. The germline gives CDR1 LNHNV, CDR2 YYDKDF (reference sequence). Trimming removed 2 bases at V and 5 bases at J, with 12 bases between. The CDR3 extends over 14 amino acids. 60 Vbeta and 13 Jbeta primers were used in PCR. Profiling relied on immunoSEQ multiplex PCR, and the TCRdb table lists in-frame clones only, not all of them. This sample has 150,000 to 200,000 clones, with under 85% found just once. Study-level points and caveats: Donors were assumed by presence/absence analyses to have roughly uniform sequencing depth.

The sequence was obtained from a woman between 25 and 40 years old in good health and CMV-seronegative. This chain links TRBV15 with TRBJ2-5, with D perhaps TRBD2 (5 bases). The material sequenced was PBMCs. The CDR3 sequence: CATSRSNWRETQYF. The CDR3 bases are TGTGCCACCAGCAGATCCAACTGGAGGGAGACCCAGTACTTC.